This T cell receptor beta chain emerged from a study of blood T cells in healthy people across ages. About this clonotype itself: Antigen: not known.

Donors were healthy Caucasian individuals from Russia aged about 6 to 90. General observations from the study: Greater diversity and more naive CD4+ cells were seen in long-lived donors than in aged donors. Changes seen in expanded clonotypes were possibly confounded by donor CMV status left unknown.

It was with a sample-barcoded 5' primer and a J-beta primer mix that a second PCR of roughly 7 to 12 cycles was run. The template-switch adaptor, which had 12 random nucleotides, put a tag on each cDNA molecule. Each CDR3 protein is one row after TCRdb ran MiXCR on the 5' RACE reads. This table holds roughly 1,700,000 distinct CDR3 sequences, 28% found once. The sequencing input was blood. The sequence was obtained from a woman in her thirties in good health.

The CDR3 here is CSVSWNRDYNEQFF. Written as DNA, the CDR3 is TGCAGCGTGTCGTGGAACAGAGACTACAATGAGCAGTTCTTC. This chain joins TRBV29-1 and TRBJ2-1; D not resolved. Deletions cut 6 bases from V and 3 bases from J, with 15 bases between. The CDR3 totals 14 residues. From germline, CDR1 is SQVTM and CDR2 ANQGSEA.